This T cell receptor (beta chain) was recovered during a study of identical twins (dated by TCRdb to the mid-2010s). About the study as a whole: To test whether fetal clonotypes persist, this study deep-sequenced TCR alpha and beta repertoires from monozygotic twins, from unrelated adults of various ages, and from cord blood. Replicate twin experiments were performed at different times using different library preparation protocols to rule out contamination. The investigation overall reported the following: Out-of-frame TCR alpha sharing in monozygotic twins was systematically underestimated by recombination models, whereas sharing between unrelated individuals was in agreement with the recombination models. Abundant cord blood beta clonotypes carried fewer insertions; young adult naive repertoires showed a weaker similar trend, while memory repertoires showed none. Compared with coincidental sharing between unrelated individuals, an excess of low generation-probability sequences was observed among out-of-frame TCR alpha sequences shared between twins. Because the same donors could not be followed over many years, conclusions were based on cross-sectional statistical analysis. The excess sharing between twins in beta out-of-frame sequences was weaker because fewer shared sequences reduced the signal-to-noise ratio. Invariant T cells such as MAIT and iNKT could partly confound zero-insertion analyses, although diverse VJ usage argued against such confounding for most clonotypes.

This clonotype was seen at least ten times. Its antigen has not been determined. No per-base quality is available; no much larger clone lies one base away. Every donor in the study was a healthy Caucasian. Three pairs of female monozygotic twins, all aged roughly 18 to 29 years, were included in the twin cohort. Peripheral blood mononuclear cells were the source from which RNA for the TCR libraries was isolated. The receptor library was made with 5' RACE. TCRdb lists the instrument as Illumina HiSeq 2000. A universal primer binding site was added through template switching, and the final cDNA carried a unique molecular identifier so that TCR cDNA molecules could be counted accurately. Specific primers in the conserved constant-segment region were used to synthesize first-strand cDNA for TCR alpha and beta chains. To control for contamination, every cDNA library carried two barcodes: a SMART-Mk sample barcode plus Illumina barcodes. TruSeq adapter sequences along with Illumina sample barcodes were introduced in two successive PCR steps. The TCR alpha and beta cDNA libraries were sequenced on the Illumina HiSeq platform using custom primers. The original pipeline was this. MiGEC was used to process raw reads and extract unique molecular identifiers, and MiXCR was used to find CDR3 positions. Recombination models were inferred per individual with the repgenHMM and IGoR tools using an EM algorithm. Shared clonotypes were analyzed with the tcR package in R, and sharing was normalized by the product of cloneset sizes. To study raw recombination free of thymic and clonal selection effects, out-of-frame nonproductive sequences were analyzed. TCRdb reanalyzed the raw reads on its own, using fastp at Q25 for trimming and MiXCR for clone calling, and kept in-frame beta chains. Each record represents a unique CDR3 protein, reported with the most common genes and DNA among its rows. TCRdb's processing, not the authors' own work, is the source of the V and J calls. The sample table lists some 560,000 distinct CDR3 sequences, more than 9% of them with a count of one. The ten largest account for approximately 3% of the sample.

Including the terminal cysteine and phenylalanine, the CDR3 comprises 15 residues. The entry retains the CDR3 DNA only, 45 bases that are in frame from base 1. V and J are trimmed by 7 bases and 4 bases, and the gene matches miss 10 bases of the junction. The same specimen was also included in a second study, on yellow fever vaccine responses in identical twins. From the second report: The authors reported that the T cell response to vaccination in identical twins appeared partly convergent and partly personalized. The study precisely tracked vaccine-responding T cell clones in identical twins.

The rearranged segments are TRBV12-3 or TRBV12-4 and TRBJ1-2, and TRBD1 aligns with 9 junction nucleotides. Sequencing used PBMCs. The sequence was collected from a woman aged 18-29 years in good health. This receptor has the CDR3 CASNIQGARGYGYTF. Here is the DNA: TGTGCCAGCAACATACAGGGGGCTCGGGGCTATGGCTACACCTTC.